A selection of T cell receptor beta chains follows, all from one sample in a study of blood T cells in healthy people across ages. TCRdb re-called the 5' RACE reads through MiXCR, storing one row per CDR3 protein. The sample yields some 700,000 distinct CDR3 sequences, roughly 47% seen once. The sample was blood. These receptors were collected from a woman aged 55-69 years in good health. Both conserved end residues are part of each CDR3. A D gene is named only where the DNA matches it firmly. A clone size is listed for some rows: how often the clone was seen (once, few, many), or a class if it is expanded.

TRBJ2-7	.	.	TRBV5-1	CASSLVEAFSYEQYF	TGCGCCAGCAGCCTTGTTGAAGCCTTCTCCTACGAGCAGTACTTC
TRBJ1-5	.	few	TRBV2	CASRIRQTNQPQHF	TGTGCCAGCAGGATAAGACAGACCAATCAGCCCCAGCATTTT
TRBJ2-3	.	few	TRBV7-2	CASSAYSGGASTDTQYF	TGTGCCAGCAGCGCCTACTCTGGGGGCGCGAGCACAGATACGCAGTATTTT
TRBJ2-7	.	few	TRBV28	CASSPRVGKYF	TGTGCCAGCAGCCCCAGGGTCGGGAAGTACTTC
TRBJ1-1	.	.	TRBV7-3	CASSPGTHTEAFF	TGTGCCAGCAGCCCCGGGACCCACACTGAAGCTTTCTTT
TRBJ1-2	TRBD1	.	TRBV4-3	CASSQDRDSLPGYGYTF	TGCGCCAGCAGCCAAGATCGGGACAGTCTCCCGGGCTATGGCTACACCTTC
TRBJ2-7	.	few	TRBV28	CASSGDAASSYEQYF	TGTGCCAGCAGTGGGGACGCAGCGAGCTCCTACGAGCAGTACTTC
TRBJ1-5	.	.	TRBV6-2/TRBV6-3	CASSYSGGFQPQHF	TGTGCCAGCAGTTACTCTGGGGGGTTTCAGCCCCAGCATTTT
TRBJ2-5	.	.	TRBV20-1	CSARSKETQYF	TGCAGTGCTAGGTCAAAAGAGACCCAGTACTTC
TRBJ2-1	.	.	TRBV27	CPSSLYNEQFF	TGTCCCAGCAGTTTATACAATGAGCAGTTCTTC
TRBJ2-1	TRBD1	.	TRBV6-2/TRBV6-3	CASSYGGQGYNEQFF	TGTGCCAGCAGTTACGGGGGACAGGGGTACAATGAGCAGTTCTTC
TRBJ2-5	.	few	TRBV7-9	CASSLLRDTQETQYF	TGTGCCAGCAGCTTACTCCGGGACACCCAAGAGACCCAGTACTTC
TRBJ2-7	.	many	TRBV12-3/TRBV12-4	CASSYAVYEQYF	TGTGCCAGCAGTTACGCGGTCTACGAGCAGTACTTC
TRBJ2-7	.	.	TRBV7-3	CASSPIRKSSYNEQYF	TGTGCCAGCAGCCCCATCCGGAAGAGCTCCTACAATGAGCAGTACTTC
TRBJ1-5	TRBD1	once	TRBV12-3/TRBV12-4	CASSSRQGGGQPQHF	TGTGCCAGCAGCTCCCGACAGGGAGGGGGGCAGCCCCAGCATTTT
TRBJ2-1	TRBD2	.	TRBV12-3/TRBV12-4	CASSPQTGTSGGANNEQFF	TGTGCCAGCAGTCCACAGACAGGGACTAGCGGGGGGGCAAACAATGAGCAGTTCTTC
TRBJ2-4	.	few	TRBV28	CASSAASENIQYF	TGTGCCAGCAGCGCAGCGAGCGAAAACATTCAGTACTTC
TRBJ2-3	TRBD2	.	TRBV28	CASSLGARGGTPDTQYF	TGTGCCAGCAGTTTAGGGGCCCGGGGAGGGACCCCAGATACGCAGTATTTT
TRBJ2-5	.	.	TRBV6-1	CASSGAEETQYF	TGTGCCAGCAGTGGGGCAGAAGAGACCCAGTACTTC
TRBJ2-1	TRBD1	many	TRBV10-3	CAITPTGVGNEQFF	TGTGCCATCACCCCGACAGGGGTAGGCAATGAGCAGTTCTTC
TRBJ2-7	.	.	TRBV28	CASGIPLSGEQYF	TGTGCCAGCGGAATTCCCCTGTCGGGCGAGCAGTACTTC
TRBJ2-3	.	many	TRBV5-6	CASSMGQSTDTQYF	TGTGCCAGCAGCATGGGACAATCCACAGATACGCAGTATTTT
TRBJ2-7	TRBD1	.	TRBV5-1	CANSRDSYEQYF	TGCGCCAACAGCCGGGACAGCTACGAGCAGTACTTC
TRBJ2-1	.	many	TRBV5-1	CASSLAPGGEVYNEQFF	TGCGCCAGCAGCTTGGCTCCAGGGGGGGAAGTCTACAATGAGCAGTTCTTC
TRBJ2-7	.	.	TRBV29-1	CSVDTQGYEGEQYF	TGCAGCGTTGACACCCAGGGCTATGAGGGCGAGCAGTACTTC
TRBJ2-5	.	.	TRBV7-6	CASSPFSGPQETQYF	TGTGCCAGCAGCCCGTTTTCGGGGCCCCAAGAGACCCAGTACTTC
TRBJ2-7	.	.	TRBV10-3	CAISDGQPYEQYF	TGTGCCATCAGTGACGGACAGCCTTACGAGCAGTACTTC
TRBJ2-7	TRBD1	.	TRBV20-1	CSARGQEPSYNEQYF	TGCAGTGCTCGGGGACAGGAGCCCTCCTACAATGAGCAGTACTTC
TRBJ2-4	.	.	TRBV11-1	CASSPRGGLLAKNIQYF	TGTGCCAGCAGCCCCCGTGGGGGTTTGCTAGCCAAAAACATTCAGTACTTC
TRBJ2-5	TRBD1	.	TRBV18	CASSPPGTGGNQETQYF	TGTGCCAGCTCACCTCCTGGGACAGGGGGAAATCAAGAGACCCAGTACTTC
TRBJ2-7	.	many	TRBV28	CASSISDYEQYF	TGCGCCAGCAGCATTAGCGATTACGAGCAGTACTTC